The clone carrying this T cell receptor (beta chain) was seen just once. This sample is part of a study of control samples from healthy donors and cancer patients. Trimming removed 5 bases from V and 1 base from J, with 15 bases in between. The CDR3 runs 15 residues. CDR1 is SGHRS and CDR2 is YFSETQ in the germline V gene. Produced via immunoSEQ multiplex PCR; TCRdb's table is partial and in-frame only. The profile covers around 170,000 clones, with 80% to 90% appearing a single time and approximately 4.9% taken by the ten largest. V is TRBV5-1 and J is TRBJ2-5; D is unclear. The TCR was taken from a young woman in good health. Sequencing input: blood. The CDR3 spells CASRPTPYSQETQYF. In DNA form, the CDR3 reads TGCGCCAGCAGGCCGACACCCTATTCCCAAGAGACCCAGTACTTC.